Shown below are 8 T cell receptor beta chains from a single sample sequenced in a study of T cell repertoires in cytomegalovirus infection. From the reads, TCRdb called clonotypes with MiXCR, one entry per CDR3 protein. Here the sample spans around 900,000 distinct CDR3 sequences, about a third being singletons. No antigen has been assigned to these receptors. Here the sequenced sample was cultured CD8+ T cells from PBMCs, taken from culture after CMV antigen stimulation. Receptor source: a human donor in good health (CMV status not recorded). Some clones in this sample may be carry-over from other donors' samples.

The sample holds a few counts of this clonotype. This chain connects TRBV12-3 or TRBV12-4 to TRBJ1-1, with 7 bases that match TRBD1. V shed 6 bases, J shed 4 bases, and the junction held 5 bases outside the gene matches. The CDR3 spans 13 residues. The CDR3 sequence is CASRGTAFTEAFF. CDR3 nucleotide sequence: TGTGCCAGCAGAGGGACAGCGTTCACTGAAGCTTTCTTT.

Comments on this clonotype: Possible read error: a much larger clone is one base away. The chain joins TRBV6-6 to TRBJ1-5, with a weak D call TRBD1 (6 bases). There are 12 residues in the CDR3. Germline CDR1 is MNHNY and CDR2 is SVGAGI (reference sequence). DNA for the CDR3: TGTGTCAGCAGTGTCGTACAGGGTTCCCAGCATTTT. Translating gives CVSSVVQGSQHF.

A few counts support this clonotype. This chain links TRBV20-1 with TRBJ2-3; 13 bases are shared with TRBD2. Germline V gene sequence: CDR1 DFQATT, CDR2 SNEGSKA (reference sequence). This CDR3 comprises 16 residues. The ends lost 6 bases at V and 0 bases at J; junction bases unmatched: 6. The CDR3 sequence: CSAPGLAGASTDTQYF. In nucleotides, the CDR3 is TGCAGTGCCCCTGGACTAGCGGGGGCTAGCACAGATACGCAGTATTTT.

A single count supports this clonotype. The chain joins TRBV6-2 or TRBV6-3 to TRBJ2-2; D is unresolved. Germline-derived CDR1 and CDR2 are MNHEY and SVGEGT. The CDR3 has 15 residues. The V end was cut by 0 bases, the J end by 3 bases, with 8 bases between. CDR3 nucleotide sequence: TGTGCCAGCAGTTACTCGATGGAGTACACCGGGGAGCTGTTTTTT. Translating it yields CASSYSMEYTGELFF.

This clonotype was counted only a few times. The J gene is TRBJ2-5, the V gene TRBV10-2; D may be TRBD2 (6 bases). Germline assignment: CDR1 WSHSY and CDR2 SAAADI. The V gene lost 6 bases and the J gene lost 5 bases, with 19 bases spanning the gap. CDR3 size: 15 residues. CDR3 amino acids: CASRSRTAGMETQYF. In DNA, the CDR3 is TGCGCCAGCAGAAGTCGTACGGCGGGAATGGAGACCCAGTACTTC.

V usage is TRBV6-1 and J usage is TRBJ2-7; D may be TRBD2 (7 bases). This CDR3 is built from 12 residues. From germline, CDR1 is MNHNS and CDR2 SASEGT. V lost 6 bases, J lost 12 bases, and 18 bases lay in between. DNA for the CDR3: TGTGCCAGCAGAAACGGGGGGCGCCTCTTGTACGTC. Residues: CASRNGGRLLYV.

This clonotype has more than one count but fewer than ten. This rearrangement joins TRBV28 to TRBJ2-6; D may match TRBD1 or TRBD2 (6 bases each). CDR1 and CDR2 from the germline V gene are MDHEN and SYDVKM. V dropped 3 bases and J dropped 2 bases, with 20 bases sitting between them. CDR3 length: 19 amino acids. CDR3 nucleotides: TGTGCCAGCAGTTTCGCCGGGGGCCGATCTCTTCCTGGGGCCAACGTCCTGACTTTC. Residues: CASSFAGGRSLPGANVLTF.

The V and J genes are TRBV2 and TRBJ2-7, with D unclear. Per the germline V gene, CDR1 is SNHLY and CDR2 is FYNNEI. CDR3 length: 15 residues. The V gene lost 4 bases and the J gene lost 2 bases, with 15 bases spanning the gap. The chain's CDR3 is CASSVRAEITYEQYV. The CDR3 bases are TGTGCCAGCAGTGTACGGGCGGAGATCACCTACGAGCAGTACGTC.